The 10 T cell receptor beta chains presented below share a single source sample, sequenced in a study of blood T cell repertoires in COVID-19. TCRdb keeps only in-frame clones here, not all; method: immunoSEQ multiplex PCR. The sample comprises 130,000 or so clones, around 89% of which are singletons, and approximately 2% rests with the top ten. Sequencing was performed on peripheral blood. The receptors stem from a man in his 70s with active COVID-19.

This clone was seen only once. V usage is TRBV29-1 and J usage is TRBJ2-1, with TRBD2 matching over 9 bases. Trimming cost V 3 bases and J 4 bases; bases outside gene matches: 13. CDR1 is SQVTM and CDR2 is ANQGSEA in the germline V gene. CDR3 length equals 17 residues. CDR3 sequence: CSVEGNSGRFLYNEQFF. CDR3 coding DNA: TGCAGCGTTGAGGGCAACAGCGGGAGGTTCCTTTACAATGAGCAGTTCTTC.

V usage is TRBV6-1 and J usage is TRBJ1-5, with 8 bases identical to TRBD1. The germline gives CDR1 MNHNS, CDR2 SASEGT. The CDR3 spans 16 residues. V was clipped by 4 bases and J by 3 bases; unmatched bases: 8. CDR3 protein: CASSGQGRGFNQPQHF. CDR3 coding DNA: TGTGCCAGCAGTGGACAGGGGCGAGGGTTCAATCAGCCCCAGCATTTT.

This CDR3 reads CASSPGLAGVGKNIQYF. The CDR3 DNA reads as TGTGCCAGCAGCCCCGGACTAGCGGGAGTGGGCAAAAACATTCAGTACTTC. The rearrangement joins TRBV12-1 to TRBJ2-4; the DNA was not used to check the table's D call, TRBD2. TRBV12-1 is a pseudogene. The CDR3 runs 17 residues.

This clone has just one count. The V gene is TRBV7-9, the J gene TRBJ2-7; 13 bases map to TRBD2. The CDR3 sequence is 17 residues long. V shed 5 bases and J 5 bases; nucleotides not matched to a gene: 12. CDR1 and CDR2 from the germline V gene are SEHNR and FQNEAQ (reference sequence). DNA for the CDR3: TGTGCCAGCAGCCTCGTTGGACTAGCGGGAGTCTCGGACGAGCAGTACTTC. It encodes CASSLVGLAGVSDEQYF.

V gene TRBV24-1 combines with J gene TRBJ2-7, with TRBD2 identical over 8 bases. Germline V gene sequence: CDR1 KGHDR, CDR2 SFDVKD. The CDR3 is made up of 15 amino acids. The V and J ends lost 6 bases and 6 bases, in that order; junction bases with no gene match: 12. Here the CDR3 DNA reads TGTGCCACCAGTTCTAGCGGAGCGGGGGTAGGCGAGCAGTACTTC. This sequence encodes CATSSSGAGVGEQYF.

This chain joins TRBV11-2 and TRBJ2-1, with 8 bases that match TRBD2. Germline CDR1 is SGHAT and CDR2 is FQNNGV. With V trimmed by 6 bases and J by 2 bases, 9 bases remained unmatched. The CDR3 sequence is 16 residues long. The CDR3 DNA sequence: TGTGCCAGCAGTTCCCGACTAGCGATTCCCTACAATGAGCAGTTCTTC. This encodes CASSSRLAIPYNEQFF.

The V and J genes are TRBV6-5 and TRBJ1-4; D remains ambiguous. The CDR3 spans 13 residues. Germline loops: CDR1 MNHEY, CDR2 SVGAGI. V was trimmed by 7 bases and J by 7 bases, leaving 13 bases between them. CDR3 nucleotide sequence: TGTGCCAGCACCCCACATGGCGGTGAAAAACTGTTTTTT. This sequence encodes CASTPHGGEKLFF.

The J gene is TRBJ2-7, the V gene TRBV10-3; 12 nucleotides match TRBD2. Germline CDR1 and CDR2: ENHRY and SYGVKD. The CDR3 sequence is 14 residues long. V was pared by 8 bases and J by 3 bases, with 5 bases of the junction left unmatched. CDR3 protein: CAIARTSGNYEQYF. CDR3 sequence (DNA): TGTGCCATCGCAAGGACTAGCGGGAACTACGAGCAGTACTTC.

This chain joins TRBV19 and TRBJ2-2, with D perhaps matching TRBD1 (6 bases). The CDR3 consists of 14 residues. The V gene's germline CDR1 is LNHDA and CDR2 SQIVND (reference sequence). Between the trimmed V and J ends, which lost 11 bases and 0 bases, there was a span of 13 bases. The CDR3 DNA reads TGTGCCTCCCGCTGGGGGCCGAACACCGGGGAGCTGTTTTTT. This codes for CASRWGPNTGELFF.

The V gene is TRBV14, the J gene TRBJ1-4; TRBD1 is a possible D gene (5 bases). Germline CDR1 SGHDN, CDR2 FVKESK. The CDR3 is 15 amino acids. V lost 5 bases and J 2 bases, leaving 12 bases between the germline ends. In DNA, the CDR3 is TGTGCCAGCAGCTCTACAAGGGGTACTAATGAAAAACTGTTTTTT. Translated, it gives CASSSTRGTNEKLFF.